This record covers a single T cell receptor beta chain. What this receptor recognizes is not known. No quality values exist for individual bases; no much larger clone is one base distant. This record comes from a study of control samples from healthy donors and cancer patients (dated by TCRdb to 2018 to 2020). CDR1 MNHEY and CDR2 SVGAGI were looked up in the germline V gene. The junction shows trimming of 2 bases on V and 1 base on J, and the gene matches do not reach 2 bases of it. The CDR3 covers 15 residues, taking in both the cysteine and the phenylalanine. Solely the CDR3 DNA is kept, with 45 bases framed from the first base. Libraries were made using the immunoSEQ multiplex PCR assay. TCRdb retrieved this table from immuneACCESS and kept in-frame rearrangements only. Not all clones are present; in checked studies, unresolved V genes account for under half, and no reason is known for the remainder. This sample is represented by about 120,000 clones; roughly 88% of them were singletons. The top ten clonotypes cover 3% to 4% of the sample.

In this chain, TRBV6-5 is recombined with TRBJ1-1; 9 of the junction bases match TRBD1. Material: blood. This sequence originates from a man aged 35 to 55 in good health. Here the CDR3 is given as CASSYQGQGNTEAFF. The DNA is as follows: TGTGCCAGCAGTTACCAGGGACAGGGGAACACTGAAGCTTTCTTT.